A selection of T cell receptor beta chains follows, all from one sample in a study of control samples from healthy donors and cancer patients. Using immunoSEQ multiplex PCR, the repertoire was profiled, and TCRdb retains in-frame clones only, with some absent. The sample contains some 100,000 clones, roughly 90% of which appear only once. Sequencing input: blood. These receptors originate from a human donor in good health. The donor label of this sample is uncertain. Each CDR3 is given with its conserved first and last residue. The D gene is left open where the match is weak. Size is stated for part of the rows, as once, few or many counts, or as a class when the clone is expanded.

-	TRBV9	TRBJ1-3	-	CASSVVSGSSGNTIYF	TGTGCCAGCAGCGTAGTCTCAGGAAGCTCTGGAAACACCATATATTTT
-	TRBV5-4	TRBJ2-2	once	CASSTNRLNTGELFF	TGTGCCAGCAGTACTAACAGGCTGAACACCGGGGAGCTGTTTTTT
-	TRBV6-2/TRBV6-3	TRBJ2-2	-	CASSYSWTTGELFF	TGTGCCAGCAGTTACTCCTGGACCACCGGGGAGCTGTTTTTT
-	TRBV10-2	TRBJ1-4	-	CASSAPTGTNEKLFF	TGCGCCAGCAGTGCTCCGACAGGAACTAATGAAAAACTGTTTTTT
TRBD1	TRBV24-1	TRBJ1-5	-	CATSETGGVQPQHF	TGTGCCACCAGCGAGACAGGGGGAGTTCAGCCCCAGCATTTT
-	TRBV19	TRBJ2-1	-	CASSIRGWDEQFF	TGTGCCAGTAGTATTCGGGGCTGGGATGAGCAGTTCTTC
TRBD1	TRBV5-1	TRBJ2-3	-	CASSLYGTVSTDTQYF	TGTGCCAGCAGCTTGTATGGGACAGTTAGCACAGATACGCAGTATTTT
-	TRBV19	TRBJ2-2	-	CASSPVGLGNTGELFF	TGTGCCAGTAGTCCTGTGGGGTTGGGGAACACCGGGGAGCTGTTTTTT
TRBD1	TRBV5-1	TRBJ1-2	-	CASSVLQGGYGYTF	TGCGCCAGCAGCGTATTACAGGGGGGTTATGGCTACACCTTC
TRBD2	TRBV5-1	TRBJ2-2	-	CASGLAGNTGELFF	TGCGCCAGCGGATTAGCGGGGAACACCGGGGAGCTGTTTTTT
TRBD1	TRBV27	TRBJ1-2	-	CASSFIARGAGGYTF	TGTGCCAGCAGTTTTATTGCCAGGGGGGCAGGAGGCTACACCTTC
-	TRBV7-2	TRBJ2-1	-	CASSPSPAAYNEQFF	TGTGCCAGCAGCCCAAGCCCTGCCGCCTACAATGAGCAGTTCTTC
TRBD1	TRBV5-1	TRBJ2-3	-	CASSPSPTGSSTDTQYF	TGCGCCAGCAGCCCATCTCCGACAGGGTCTAGCACAGATACGCAGTATTTT
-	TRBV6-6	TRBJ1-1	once	CASSYSGGDTEAFF	TGTGCCAGCAGTTACTCGGGGGGGGACACTGAAGCTTTCTTT
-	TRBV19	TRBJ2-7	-	CASSIVGAGEQYF	TGTGCCAGTAGTATAGTGGGGGCCGGCGAGCAGTACTTC
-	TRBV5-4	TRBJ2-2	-	CASSLSGRTGELFF	TGTGCCAGCAGCTTGTCGGGGCGCACCGGGGAGCTGTTTTTT
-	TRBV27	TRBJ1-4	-	CASSFRQHGPATNEKLFF	TGTGCCAGCAGTTTCAGACAGCATGGCCCTGCAACTAATGAAAAACTGTTTTTT